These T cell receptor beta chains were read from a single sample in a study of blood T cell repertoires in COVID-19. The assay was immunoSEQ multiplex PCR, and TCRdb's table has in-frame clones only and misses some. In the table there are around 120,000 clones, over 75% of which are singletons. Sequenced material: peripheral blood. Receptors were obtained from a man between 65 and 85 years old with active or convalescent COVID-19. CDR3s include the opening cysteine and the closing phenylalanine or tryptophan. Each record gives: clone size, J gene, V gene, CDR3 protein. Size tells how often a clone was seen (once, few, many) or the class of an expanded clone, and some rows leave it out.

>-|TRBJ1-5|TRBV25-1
CASSGGGHQPQHF
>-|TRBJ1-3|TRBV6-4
CASTLRTGSGNTIYF
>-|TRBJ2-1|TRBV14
CASSQARLGNEQFF
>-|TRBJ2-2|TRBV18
CASSPRLGPTGELFF
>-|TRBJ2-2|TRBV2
CASRQGLTGELFF
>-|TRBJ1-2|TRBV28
CASRDSSDRAGGYTF
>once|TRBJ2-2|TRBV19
CASRIKDRVTGELFF
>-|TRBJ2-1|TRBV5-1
CASSLQPGDNEQFF
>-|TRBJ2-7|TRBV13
CASSTLTGTGVGEQYF
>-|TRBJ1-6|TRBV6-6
CAIRTGSSYNSPLHF
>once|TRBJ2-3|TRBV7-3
CASSDTGRHTQYF
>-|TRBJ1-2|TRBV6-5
CASSYSGVVANYGYTF
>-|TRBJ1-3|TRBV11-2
CASSPSQAPEDTIYF
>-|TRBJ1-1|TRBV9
CASSARTRGTEAFF
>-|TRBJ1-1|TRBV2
CASKGVGTEAFF
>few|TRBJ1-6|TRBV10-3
CAISAQPPRTGSNSPLHF
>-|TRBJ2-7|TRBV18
CASSPPRPETYEQYF
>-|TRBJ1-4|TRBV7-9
CASSSGQGEEKLFF
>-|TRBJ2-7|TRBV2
CASNPIQGANEQYF
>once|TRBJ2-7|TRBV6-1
CASSELGQFYEQYF
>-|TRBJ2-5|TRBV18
CASSPPNWETRRRETQYF
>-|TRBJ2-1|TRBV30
CAWTDRGRHNEQFF
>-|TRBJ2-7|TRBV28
CASSSPPRSYEQYF
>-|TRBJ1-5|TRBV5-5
CASSYLPGQGRREQPQHF
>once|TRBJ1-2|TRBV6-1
CASSEAGGYGYTF
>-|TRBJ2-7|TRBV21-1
CASSWGHEQYF
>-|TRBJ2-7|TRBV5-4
CASSPGLAGGEDEQYF
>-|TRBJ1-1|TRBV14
CASSQASVNTEAFF
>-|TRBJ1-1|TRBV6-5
CASSYFRTDSDTEAFF
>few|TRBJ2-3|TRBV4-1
CASSQDPLGRGDTQYF
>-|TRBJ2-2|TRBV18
CASSPEINTGELFF
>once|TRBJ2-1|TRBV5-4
CASSFRDSHEQFF
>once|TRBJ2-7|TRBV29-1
CSVATGRGYEQYF
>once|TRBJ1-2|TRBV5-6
CASSGTGTGGLRAGYTF
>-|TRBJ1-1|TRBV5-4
CASSPKDRDTEAFF
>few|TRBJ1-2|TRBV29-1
CSVAQGSGYGYTF
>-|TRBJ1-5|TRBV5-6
CASSLESYSNQPQHF
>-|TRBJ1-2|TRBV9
CASSDRGGYTF
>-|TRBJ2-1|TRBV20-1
CSALYNEQFF
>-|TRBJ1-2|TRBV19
CASSIGGSDYGYTF
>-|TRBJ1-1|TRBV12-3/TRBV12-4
CASRSQGNTEAFF
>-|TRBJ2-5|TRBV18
CASSPPTSGDQETQYF
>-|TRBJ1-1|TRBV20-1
CSARDRGQAFF
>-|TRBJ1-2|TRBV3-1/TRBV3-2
CASSQGQGAKMRGYTF
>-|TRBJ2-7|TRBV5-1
CARSWGAGGYEQYF
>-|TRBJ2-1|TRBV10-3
CAISGEGSSYNEQFF
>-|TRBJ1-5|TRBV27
CASRPEMGRLDQPQHF